This T cell receptor beta chain is from a study of shared clonotypes between healthy human individuals. V dropped 1 base and J dropped 4 bases, with 2 bases sitting between them. Per germline, CDR1 SEHNR and CDR2 FQNEAQ (reference sequence). The CDR3 length is 12 residues. A remark on this clone: The antigen remains unidentified. Different DNA sequences within this sample yield the same CDR3.

Points from the study as a whole: Among donors, the sharing of clonotypes was expected to be influenced by sequencing depth.

Sequencing was performed with immunoSEQ multiplex PCR; in TCRdb, only in-frame clones are kept and a portion is missing. The sample has fewer than 3 million clones, 85% to 95% seen once. The chain links TRBV7-9 to TRBJ2-1; the D is unclear. Sequenced sample: naive CD4+ T cells from PBMCs. Subset defined: CD45RA+ positively selected. The source is a man aged 18 to 35 in good health. Some clones in this sample may be carry-over from other donors' samples. CDR3 sequence reads: CASSLGYNEQFF. As DNA, the CDR3 is TGTGCCAGCAGCTTAGGATACAATGAGCAGTTCTTC.